This record looks at one TCR beta chain sequence and its context. Its antigen remains unidentified. These data are taken from a study of T cells in Graves' hyperthyroidism and ophthalmopathy. The study, taken as a whole, reports: In the analysis, a 13 V-J model separated ophthalmopathy from stable hyperthyroidism. Most clonotypes expanded in thyroid above 0.001 were likewise present in blood.

The CDR3 covers 16 residues. V lost 1 base to trimming and J lost 3 bases, with 18 bases between them. Germline values: CDR1 DFQATT, CDR2 SNEGSKA (reference sequence). There were TCR beta CDR3 regions amplified from RNA transcripts. HTBI primers were used for first-round RT-PCR of the TCR CDR3. MiXCR, applied by TCRdb to the multiplex PCR reads, yields one record per CDR3 protein. The profile covers about half a million distinct CDR3 sequences, with around a quarter appearing a single time and approximately 10% taken by the ten largest. Out of approximately 10 ml of fresh peripheral blood came the PBMCs.

This clonotype was obtained from a woman aged 30 to 39 with Graves' ophthalmopathy. The specimen sequenced was blood. V gene TRBV20-1 combines with J gene TRBJ1-1; maybe TRBD1 (5 bases). The CDR3 loop reads CSARVEGSGGDTEAFF. DNA for the CDR3: TGCAGTGCTAGAGTGGAGGGGTCGGGGGGGGACACTGAAGCTTTCTTT.